This T cell receptor (beta chain) was captured by sequencing in a study of shared clonotypes between healthy human individuals. Study-level information: A few men and a couple of women, aged 18 to 49, were donors.

The CDR3 runs to 15 residues. Trimming took 8 bases from V and 3 from J; bases not matched to a gene: 7. CDR1 is SNHLY and CDR2 is FYNNEI in the germline V gene. Unsorted PBMC replicate PCRs used around 310 ng DNA, approximately 29,000 T cell genomes. Using immunoSEQ multiplex PCR, the repertoire was profiled, and TCRdb retains in-frame clones only, with some absent. The sample includes about 470,000 clones, around 75% seen only once; the top ten take about 13%. Findings and caveats of the study: The low donor count limited represented genetic and exposure-history diversity. Clonotype sharing across donors was expected to vary with sequencing depth.

For this clone: The antigen is unknown.

The chain joins TRBV2 to TRBJ1-6; 7 nucleotides match TRBD1. Source material: PBMCs. The receptor was isolated from a woman aged 35 to 49 in good health. Some clones in this sample may be carry-over from other donors' samples. The CDR3 nucleotides are TGTGCCAGCTCGACAGGGACCGTCTATAATTCACCCCTCCACTTT. It codes for CASSTGTVYNSPLHF.